This entry concerns a single TCR beta chain. As yet, its antigen is unknown. The data are from a study of T cell repertoires in cytomegalovirus infection. As for the study in general: Evidence of both CMV infection and a matching HLA type came from public TCR beta signatures.

TCRdb passed the reads through MiXCR, listing each CDR3 protein once. Of 250,000 or so distinct CDR3 sequences listed, about 15% are singletons. Germline loops: CDR1 MDHEN, CDR2 SYDVKM. Trimming pared 5 bases from V and 4 bases from J, leaving 9 bases between. CDR3 length: 13 amino acids. The study's findings and limits: Public TCR beta family frequency separated CMV-and-HLA carriers, including in an independent cohort. HLA-C-restricted, CMV-specific TCR beta clonotypes were dominant ex vivo.

The sequence derives from a human donor in good health (CMV status not recorded). Some clones in this sample may be carry-over from other donors' samples. The chain uses TRBV28 and TRBJ1-3; a weak D match, TRBD1 (5 bases). Sequencing was done on a sample of CD8+ T cells from PBMCs. The CDR3 DNA reads as TGTGCCAGCAGTGACAGCAGAGGAAACACCATATATTTT. The encoded protein is CASSDSRGNTIYF.